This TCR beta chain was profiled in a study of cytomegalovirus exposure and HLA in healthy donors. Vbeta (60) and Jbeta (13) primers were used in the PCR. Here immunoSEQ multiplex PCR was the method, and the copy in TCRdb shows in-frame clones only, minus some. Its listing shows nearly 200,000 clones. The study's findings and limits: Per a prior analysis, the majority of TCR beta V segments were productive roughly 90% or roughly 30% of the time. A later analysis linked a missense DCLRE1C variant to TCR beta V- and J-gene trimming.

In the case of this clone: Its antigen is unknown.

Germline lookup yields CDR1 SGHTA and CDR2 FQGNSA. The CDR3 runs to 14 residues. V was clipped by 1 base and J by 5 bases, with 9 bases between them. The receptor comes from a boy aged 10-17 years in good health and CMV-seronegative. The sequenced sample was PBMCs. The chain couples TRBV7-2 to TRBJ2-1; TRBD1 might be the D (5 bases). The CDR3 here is CASSLEQANNEQFF. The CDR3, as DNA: TGTGCCAGCAGCTTAGAACAGGCTAACAATGAGCAGTTCTTC. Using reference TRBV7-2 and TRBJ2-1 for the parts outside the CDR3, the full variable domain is GAGVSQSPSNKVTEKGKDVELRCDPISGHTALYWYRQSLGQGLEFLIYFQGNSAPDKSGLPSDRFSAERTGGSVSTLTIQRTQQEDSAVYLCASSLEQANNEQFFGPGTRLTVL.